This T cell receptor (beta chain) was retrieved from a study of T cells after posttransplantation cyclophosphamide. Study results and caveats: Recipient CMV seropositivity and CMV reactivation strongly tracked TRB clonality.

On this clone itself: The target antigen is unknown.

Generated by immunoSEQ multiplex PCR, the TCRdb table keeps only in-frame clones and is missing some. The repertoire holds 5,500 to 7,500 clones, with roughly 98% as singletons. The V gene lost 2 bases and the J gene lost 2 bases, with 15 bases spanning the gap. CDR1 is MDHEN, CDR2 SYDVKM, per germline. The CDR3 spans 17 residues. This receptor was taken from a man aged 35 to 55 in good health, CMV-negative, and a related stem cell transplant donor. The genes are TRBV28 and TRBJ2-2; the D is unclear. The sequencing input was memory CD4+ T cells sorted from PBMCs. This chain's CDR3 is CASSLTGLLFNTGELFF. The CDR3, as DNA: TGTGCCAGCAGTTTAACCGGGTTACTTTTCAACACCGGGGAGCTGTTTTTT.